This passage covers 11 T cell receptor beta chains from one sample sequenced in a study of early T cells in non-severe SARS-CoV-2 infection. Each CDR3 protein is one row after TCRdb ran MiXCR on the 5' RACE reads. The sample lists 65,000 to 95,000 distinct CDR3 sequences; roughly 9.6% were seen once. Sequenced input: whole blood. Receptors were obtained from an adult who was a healthcare worker with PCR-confirmed SARS-CoV-2 infection or an uninfected control (not recorded which).

This clonotype was picked up many times. This rearrangement joins TRBV6-4 to TRBJ1-2; the D is unclear. With 0 bases removed from V and 0 bases from J, the gap between germline ends came to 8 bases. This CDR3 is 15 amino acids long. Germline CDR1 MRHNA, CDR2 SNTAGT. CDR3 sequence reads: CASSDSVPPNYGYTF. The CDR3 bases are TGTGCCAGCAGTGACTCGGTACCGCCTAACTATGGCTACACCTTC.

This clonotype was picked up a small number of times. The chain employs TRBV20-1 and TRBJ1-6, with D uncertain. Germline V lookup: CDR1 DFQATT, CDR2 SNEGSKA (reference sequence). Trimming stripped 6 bases from V and 2 bases from J, with 17 bases between. CDR3 length: 16 amino acids. In DNA, the CDR3 is TGCAGTGCATCCCAAAGGGCAGCCACCTATAATTCACCCCTCCACTTT. This encodes CSASQRAATYNSPLHF.

This clonotype was counted only a few times. The chain is built from TRBV28 and TRBJ2-7, with D possibly being TRBD2 (5 bases). The ends were cut back, 5 bases at V and 2 bases at J, with 16 bases in the middle. CDR1 and CDR2 from the germline V gene are MDHEN and SYDVKM. CDR3 size: 15 residues. CDR3 sequence reads: CASSTRLTSTYEQYF. In nucleotides, the CDR3 is TGTGCCAGCAGTACCCGACTAACGAGCACCTACGAGCAGTACTTC.

There are a few counts of this clonotype. The chain recombines TRBV6-2 or TRBV6-3 with TRBJ2-1; D is ambiguous. The CDR3 consists of 12 residues. The V end was cut by 6 bases, the J end by 12 bases, with 15 bases between. CDR1 is MNHEY, CDR2 SVGEGT, per germline. CDR3 loop: CASSPPAGRQFF. Written as DNA, the CDR3 is TGTGCCAGCAGCCCCCCTGCCGGAAGGCAGTTCTTC.

This clonotype was recorded many times. This chain uses TRBV9 with TRBJ2-3; D is tentatively TRBD1 or TRBD2 (6 bases each). This CDR3 has 18 residues. The V and J ends lost 3 bases and 0 bases respectively, with 20 bases between them. The germline gives CDR1 SGDLS, CDR2 YYNGEE. Written as DNA, the CDR3 is TGTGCCAGCAGCGCAGCCCGACGGGGGCTTTCTAGCACAGATACGCAGTATTTT. It is translated as CASSAARRGLSSTDTQYF. Together with reference TRBV9 and TRBJ2-3, the CDR3 gives the full variable domain: DSGVTQTPKHLITATGQRVTLRCSPRSGDLSVYWYQQSLDQGLQFLIQYYNGEERAKGNILERFSAQQFPDLHSELNLSSLELGDSALYFCASSAARRGLSSTDTQYFGPGTRLTVL.

This clonotype was detected ten times or more. An end of the junction does not agree with germline; a read error may underlie this. The chain recombines TRBV28 with TRBJ1-3, with no clear D. The CDR3 has 15 residues. The germline CDR1 and CDR2 sequences are MDHEN and SYDVKM. The CDR3 here is CASSQEQMSENTIYF. DNA for the CDR3: TGTGCCAGCAGCCAAGAACAGATGTCTGAAAACACCATATATTTT. Complete variable domain (other parts from reference TRBV28 and TRBJ1-3): DVKVTQSSRYLVKRTGEKVFLECVQDMDHENMFWYRQDPGLGLRLIYFSYDVKMKEKGDIPEGYSVSREKKERFSLILESASTNQTSMYLCASSQEQMSENTIYFGEGSWLTVV.

In this sample, this clonotype turned up once. V is TRBV15 and J is TRBJ2-5; 7 bases are shared with TRBD1. This CDR3 region has 13 residues. The germline CDR1 and CDR2 sequences are LNHNV and YYDKDF (reference sequence). The junction had 6 bases not matched to a gene; V was cut back by 7 bases and J by 4 bases. For the CDR3, the DNA is TGTGCCACCAACACCCACAGGGGAGAGACCCAGTACTTC. It yields the protein CATNTHRGETQYF.

This clonotype showed up many times. The V and J genes are TRBV18 and TRBJ2-7; 7 nucleotides match TRBD1. Per the germline V gene, CDR1 is KGHSH and CDR2 is LQKENI. The CDR3 sequence is 15 residues long. The V segment lost 4 bases and the J segment 4 bases; nucleotides outside the gene matches: 10. The CDR3 sequence: CASSRRQGIRYEQYF. The CDR3 DNA reads TGTGCCAGCTCACGCAGACAGGGTATAAGGTACGAGCAGTACTTC.

This clonotype was observed at least ten times. The chain couples TRBV7-2 to TRBJ2-1, with D tentatively TRBD2 (6 bases). V lost 5 bases to trimming and J lost 0 bases, with 14 bases between them. From germline, CDR1 is SGHTA and CDR2 FQGNSA. The CDR3 is made up of 16 amino acids. The CDR3 coding sequence is TGTGCCAGCAGCCTATCGACCGGGAGCTCCTACAATGAGCAGTTCTTC. Its translation: CASSLSTGSSYNEQFF.

This chain uses TRBV7-9 with TRBJ2-7; no clear D gene. V was cut by 2 bases and J by 6 bases, with 5 bases left in between. This CDR3 has 11 residues. Germline V gene data show CDR1 as SEHNR and CDR2 as FQNEAQ (reference sequence). The CDR3 reads CASSLLSEQYF. The CDR3 bases are TGTGCCAGCAGCTTACTTAGCGAGCAGTACTTC. The variable domain in full, completed from reference TRBV7-9 and TRBJ2-7, reads DTGVSQNPRHKITKRGQNVTFRCDPISEHNRLYWYRQTLGQGPEFLTYFQNEAQLEKSRLLSDRFSAERPKGSFSTLEIQRTEQGDSAMYLCASSLLSEQYFGPGTRLTVT.

The V gene is TRBV20-1, the J gene TRBJ2-7; 12 nucleotides match TRBD2. V trimming: 5 bases; J trimming: 4 bases; junction bases outside the gene matches: 6. Per germline, CDR1 DFQATT and CDR2 SNEGSKA (reference sequence). This CDR3 region has 14 residues. CDR3 in amino acids: CSAETSGSKYEQYF. CDR3 coding DNA: TGCAGTGCTGAGACTAGCGGGAGTAAGTACGAGCAGTACTTC.